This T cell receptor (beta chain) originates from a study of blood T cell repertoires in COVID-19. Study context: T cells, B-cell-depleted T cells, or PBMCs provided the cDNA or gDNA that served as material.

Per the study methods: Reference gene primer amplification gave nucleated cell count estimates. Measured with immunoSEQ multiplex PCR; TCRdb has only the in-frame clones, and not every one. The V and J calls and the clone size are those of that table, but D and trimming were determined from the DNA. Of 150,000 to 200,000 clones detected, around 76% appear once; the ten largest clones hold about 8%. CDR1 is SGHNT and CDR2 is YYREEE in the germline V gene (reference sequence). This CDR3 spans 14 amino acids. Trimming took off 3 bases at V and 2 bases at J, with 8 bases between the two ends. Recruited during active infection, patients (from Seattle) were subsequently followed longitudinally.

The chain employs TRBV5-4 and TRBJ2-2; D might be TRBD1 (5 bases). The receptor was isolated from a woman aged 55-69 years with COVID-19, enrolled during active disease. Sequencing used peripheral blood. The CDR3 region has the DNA TGTGCCAGCAGCTCGGACACCAACACCGGGGAGCTGTTTTTT. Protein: CASSSDTNTGELFF.